This T cell receptor beta chain was captured in a study of T cell responses to AZD1222 COVID-19 vaccine. Germline CDR1 reads LGHDT; CDR2 reads YNNKEL (reference sequence). The CDR3 contains 16 residues. Trimming cost V 6 bases and J 0 bases; bases outside gene matches: 6. General study findings and limits: Mapped onto spike, vaccine-associated CD4 TCRs spanned it and were dominant at 160-218 and 743-854.

TCRdb's copy holds only in-frame clones and misses some; the assay was immunoSEQ multiplex PCR. In the table there are approximately 190,000 clones, roughly 92% of which are singletons. This clone was seen just once. The antigen remains unidentified. The sample here was peripheral blood, taken on day 0 of AZD1222 vaccination. This TCR came from an adult in good health. The chain carries TRBV3-1 (or the pseudogene TRBV3-2) and TRBJ1-3, with TRBD1 identical over 9 bases. For the CDR3, the DNA is TGTGCCAGCAGTGGGACAGGGACCTTCTCTGGAAACACCATATATTTT. Residues: CASSGTGTFSGNTIYF.